This T cell receptor (beta chain) was obtained from a study of T cells in Graves' hyperthyroidism and ophthalmopathy (dated by TCRdb to between 2018 and 2021). Study-wide context: Peripheral blood was sampled at the time of initial diagnosis, prior to any treatment. To identify distinguishing TCR V-J signatures, a discovery cohort of 100 or so patients was used, comprising 40 to 45 with Graves' ophthalmopathy and around 57 with stable Graves' hyperthyroidism. Whether ophthalmopathy could be predicted prospectively was tested in an independent validation cohort made up of roughly 20 hyperthyroidism patients plus 17 patients who later progressed to ophthalmopathy. The 80 to 100 discovery patients were randomly divided into training and test sets at a 7:3 ratio. In addition, the study compared T-cell repertoires in thyroid tissue and in blood from about 6 Graves' hyperthyroidism patients. After blood sampling, hyperthyroidism patients were treated with methimazole at a starting dose of 30 mg daily, and ophthalmopathy patients were treated with high-dose intravenous methylprednisolone. The paper reports TCR Vbeta CDR3 sequencing of more than 120 peripheral blood samples: approximately 43 ophthalmopathy, around 80 hyperthyroidism and approximately 17 progressor patients. What the study reported, not specific to this receptor: In cross-validation, a model built on a 13 V-J signature told ophthalmopathy apart from stable hyperthyroidism with less than 90% sensitivity and around 84% specificity, and in testing the same model reached 80%/75%. Most expanded thyroid clonotypes (frequency above 0.001) were also detected in blood, a finding suggesting that blood repertoires may reflect thyroid immune responses. Sample size was not statistically predetermined, and investigators were not blinded to group allocation. During validation, the model predicted progression to ophthalmopathy a median of approximately six months ahead of onset, with just under 71% sensitivity and under 85% specificity.

Graves' hyperthyroidism was defined as stable when no progression to ophthalmopathy occurred over 18 months of follow-up. Hyperthyroidism patients were aged 18 to 65 years and newly diagnosed, with disease duration of less than 2 months. Patients with uncontrolled infections, other autoimmune diseases, pregnancy or lactation were excluded. Diagnoses were established on the basis of clinical symptoms, serum thyroxine and TRAb, thyroid ultrasound, and orbital computed tomography. Ficoll-Paque density gradient centrifugation was used to isolate PBMCs from 8.5 to 10 ml of fresh peripheral blood. Total RNA was extracted with Trizol reagent, and quality was checked on an Agilent 2100 Bioanalyzer. The TCR beta CDR3 regions were amplified from the RNA transcripts. For the first round of RT-PCR on the TCR CDR3, the HTBI primer set was used together with the Qiagen OneStep RT-PCR kit. Libraries were constructed in a second round of multiplex PCR, after which size selection and purification were performed. Sequencing of the libraries was done on an Illumina HiSeq2000 using paired-end 100 bp reads. The paper's processing steps were these. SOAPnuke was used to process the raw data, with reads discarded if the reads contained adapters or uncalled bases, had a mean Phred below 15, or lacked an exact constant-primer or identifier match. COPE v1.2.5 was used to merge high-quality paired reads, and clonotypes were defined as unique nucleotide sequences. Clonotypes were aligned to IMGT TRBV, TRBD and TRBJ reference segments using MiTCR v1.1. The analysis was restricted to V-J combinations with a frequency above 0.0001, which together covered roughly 99% of the repertoires. The TCS score was defined as F50 (clonal expansion) divided by E x V (chaos), with BLOSUM62-based TCRdist calculated between CDR3 peptides within each V-J. Welch's t-statistics and random forest reduced 450 to 600 V-J features to around 14, which were used in a naive Bayes classifier (R e1071). Clones were called with MiXCR by TCRdb after fastp trimmed the public reads at Q25, and only in-frame beta chains were retained. Entries are consolidated by CDR3 protein sequence, retaining the most common genes and DNA. The authors' filters were not applied to this entry. The sample records about 740,000 distinct CDR3 sequences, 14% of which are singletons. The ten largest clones take up approximately 10% of the sample.

With respect to this clonotype: Its antigen is currently not known. No clone much larger than this one lies a single base away; base qualities are absent.

Sequenced material: blood. This clonotype originated in a woman younger than 35 with Graves' hyperthyroidism.

The DNA sequence follows: TGTGCCAGCAGCAACCGGGACAGTAGCACTGAAGCTTTCTTT. It codes for CASSNRDSSTEAFF. This receptor chain uses TRBV6-1 and TRBJ1-1; TRBD1 matches 7 bases in the middle. V loses 6 bases at its end and J loses 4 bases; junction bases beyond the gene matches: 8. The germline V gene sets CDR1 to MNHNS and CDR2 to SASEGT. The cysteine opens and the phenylalanine closes a CDR3 of 14 amino acids. Only CDR3 DNA is held: 42 bases, read in frame from base 1.